The text below deals with one T cell receptor (beta chain). This specimen belongs to a study of control samples from healthy donors and cancer patients. The CDR3 runs to 12 residues. Between the trimmed V and J ends, which lost 6 bases and 7 bases, there was a span of 13 bases. Germline values: CDR1 SQVTM, CDR2 ANQGSEA. Method: immunoSEQ multiplex PCR; TCRdb's copy keeps in-frame clones and lacks some. Of about 84,000 clones listed, 91% are singletons. The origin of this receptor is a man younger than 45 in good health. The chain joins TRBV29-1 to TRBJ2-1; no clear D. The sequencing input was blood. CDR3 sequence (DNA): TGCAGCGTAATCCAGCTCGGAAATGAGCAGTTCTTC. It is translated as CSVIQLGNEQFF.